This TCR beta chain was identified during a study of T cells in Graves' hyperthyroidism and ophthalmopathy. The investigators amplified TCR beta CDR3 regions from RNA transcripts. During a first-round RT-PCR of the TCR CDR3, the HTBI primer set was used. One entry per CDR3 protein, called by TCRdb with MiXCR from the multiplex PCR reads. The table includes roughly 500,000 distinct CDR3 sequences, about 45% detected once. Germline CDR1 reads KGHSH; CDR2 reads LQKENI. V was cut by 6 bases and J by 2 bases, with 11 bases left in between. The length of the CDR3 is 13 residues. Diagnoses were made from clinical symptoms, serum measures (thyroxine and TRAb), thyroid ultrasound and orbital computed tomography.

Sequenced: peripheral blood or thyroid tissue (not recorded which). This clonotype was sampled from an adult woman with Graves' disease, either hyperthyroidism or ophthalmopathy (not recorded which). This chain uses TRBV18 with TRBJ2-7; D call uncertain. The DNA for the CDR3 is TGTGCCAGCTCCCTCGATTTAGCCTACGAGCAGTACTTC. This encodes CASSLDLAYEQYF.